Listed below are T cell receptor beta chains from one sample, sequenced in a study of T cells after yellow fever vaccination. TCRdb re-analysed the 5' RACE reads in MiXCR, keeping a single row per CDR3 protein. The table shows approximately 610,000 distinct CDR3 sequences, with around 16% occurring only once. The specimen comprised PBMCs, sampled 5 days after the first yellow fever vaccination. Receptor source: a young man who received the YFV17D yellow fever vaccine. The CDR3 runs from the conserved cysteine through the conserved F or W. D genes are given only for firm matches. Part of the rows lack a size; the others show once, few, many or a class for expanded clones.

NA	TRBJ1-6	14	TRBV9	few	CASSVGQPTSPLHF	TGTGCCAGCAGCGTAGGCCAGCCTACTTCACCCCTCCACTTT
NA	TRBJ2-3	15	TRBV4-1	few	CASSQEGGRTDTQYF	TGCGCCAGCAGCCAAGAGGGGGGCCGTACAGATACGCAGTATTTT
NA	TRBJ2-7	14	TRBV5-5	few	CASSFIGVTYEQYF	TGTGCCAGCAGCTTTATCGGGGTTACCTACGAGCAGTACTTC
NA	TRBJ2-2	15	TRBV20-1	few	CSARDSRQGAGELFF	TGCAGTGCTAGAGATTCTAGGCAGGGAGCCGGGGAGCTGTTTTTT
TRBD1	TRBJ1-6	16	TRBV27	NA	CASSFYPRDRDSPLHF	TGTGCCAGCAGTTTTTACCCGAGGGACAGGGATTCACCCCTCCACTTT
NA	TRBJ1-2	15	TRBV19	few	CASSISPFGNYGYTF	TGTGCCAGTAGTATATCCCCTTTCGGGAACTATGGCTACACCTTC
TRBD1	TRBJ2-1	17	TRBV29-1	NA	CSVVGVWGQGLQDEQFF	TGCAGCGTTGTCGGGGTTTGGGGACAGGGGCTCCAGGATGAGCAGTTCTTC
TRBD1	TRBJ2-1	14	TRBV7-2	few	CASQLDRDGNEQFF	TGTGCCAGTCAGTTGGACAGGGACGGGAATGAGCAGTTCTTC
NA	TRBJ2-3	14	TRBV7-8	NA	CASGKTGTTDTQYF	TGTGCCAGCGGAAAAACGGGGACAACAGATACGCAGTATTTT
NA	TRBJ2-2	14	TRBV27	few	CASSFWGSTGELFF	TGTGCCAGCAGTTTTTGGGGATCCACCGGGGAGCTGTTTTTT
NA	TRBJ2-6	15	TRBV11-2	many	CASSLWRAGANVLTF	TGTGCCAGCAGCTTATGGCGGGCTGGGGCCAACGTCCTGACTTTC
TRBD1	TRBJ2-7	14	TRBV4-3	NA	CASSPQGFAYEQYF	TGCGCCAGCAGCCCACAGGGGTTCGCCTACGAGCAGTACTTC
TRBD2	TRBJ2-5	17	TRBV29-1	NA	CSVERPWGLAGQETQYF	TGCAGCGTTGAGCGCCCGTGGGGACTAGCGGGCCAAGAGACCCAGTACTTC
NA	TRBJ1-6	15	TRBV5-1	few	CASSLRTDTNSPLHF	TGCGCCAGCAGCCTGAGGACAGATACTAATTCACCCCTCCACTTT
NA	TRBJ2-2	14	TRBV19	NA	CASSWAVGTGELFF	TGTGCCAGTAGTTGGGCCGTAGGCACCGGGGAGCTGTTTTTT
NA	TRBJ2-7	13	TRBV11-3	NA	CASSTTDGGEQYF	TGTGCCAGCAGCACCACAGACGGGGGCGAGCAGTACTTC
NA	TRBJ1-1	11	TRBV6-2/TRBV6-3	NA	CASSPGSWAFF	TGTGCCAGCAGCCCGGGGAGTTGGGCTTTCTTT
TRBD1	TRBJ2-3	13	TRBV28	few	CASSRDRADTQYF	TGTGCCAGCAGTCGGGACAGGGCAGATACGCAGTATTTT
NA	TRBJ2-3	15	TRBV9	few	CASSVERVAADTQYF	TGTGCCAGCAGCGTAGAGCGGGTGGCGGCAGATACGCAGTATTTT
NA	TRBJ1-5	16	TRBV7-2	NA	CASSLRASSGSQPQHF	TGTGCCAGCAGCTTAAGGGCTTCGTCGGGGTCCCAGCCCCAGCATTTT
NA	TRBJ1-1	18	TRBV5-1	NA	CASSFPTYSGRPSTEAFF	TGCGCCAGCAGCTTTCCCACTTACTCGGGCAGGCCTAGCACTGAAGCTTTCTTT
NA	TRBJ2-3	17	TRBV7-9	many	CASSSEGRGWGADTQYF	TGTGCCAGCAGCTCCGAGGGCCGGGGCTGGGGGGCAGATACGCAGTATTTT
NA	TRBJ1-5	13	TRBV6-2/TRBV6-3	many	CASSYSLNQPQHF	TGTGCCAGCAGTTACTCTCTGAATCAGCCCCAGCATTTT
NA	TRBJ2-2	14	TRBV5-1	few	CASSPGRSDGELFF	TGCGCCAGCAGCCCCGGCAGGTCCGACGGGGAGCTGTTTTTT
NA	TRBJ2-2	14	TRBV5-1	NA	CASSSAGVTGELFF	TGCGCCAGCAGCTCGGCTGGGGTTACCGGGGAGCTGTTTTTT
TRBD1	TRBJ2-2	14	TRBV25-1	few	CASRGQTNTGELFF	TGTGCCAGCAGGGGACAGACCAACACCGGGGAGCTGTTTTTT
TRBD2	TRBJ2-5	13	TRBV24-1	NA	CATSGAGGETQYF	TGTGCCACCAGTGGGGCGGGGGGGGAGACCCAGTACTTC
NA	TRBJ2-3	15	TRBV7-3	NA	CASGLRGINTDTQYF	TGTGCCAGCGGCCTCCGGGGGATAAATACAGATACGCAGTATTTT
TRBD2	TRBJ2-1	15	TRBV28	NA	CASTHLSGVWNEQFF	TGTGCCAGCACCCACCTTAGCGGGGTCTGGAATGAGCAGTTCTTC
NA	TRBJ2-3	13	TRBV12-5	many	CASGSGDTDTQYF	TGTGCTAGTGGTTCCGGGGACACAGATACGCAGTATTTT
NA	TRBJ2-3	15	TRBV18	NA	CASSPNSESTDTQYF	TGTGCCAGCTCACCAAATAGCGAGAGCACAGATACGCAGTATTTT
NA	TRBJ2-3	13	TRBV12-3/TRBV12-4	NA	CASRGTGPDTQYF	TGTGCCAGCCGAGGGACCGGGCCAGATACGCAGTATTTT
NA	TRBJ1-4	14	TRBV20-1	few	CSARANLLGEKLFF	TGCAGTGCTAGAGCTAACCTCTTAGGGGAAAAACTGTTTTTT
NA	TRBJ1-5	16	TRBV4-2	few	CASSQAEGNSNQPQHF	TGTGCCAGCAGCCAAGCAGAGGGAAATAGCAATCAGCCCCAGCATTTT
TRBD1	TRBJ1-1	12	TRBV7-9	few	CASSFETGEAFF	TGTGCCAGCAGCTTTGAGACAGGGGAAGCTTTCTTT
NA	TRBJ1-5	16	TRBV19	NA	CASSGHSPHKRQPQHF	TGTGCCAGTAGCGGACACTCACCTCATAAACGTCAGCCCCAGCATTTT
NA	TRBJ1-1	11	TRBV20-1	few	CSAKGRTEAFF	TGCAGTGCTAAAGGGAGAACTGAAGCTTTCTTT